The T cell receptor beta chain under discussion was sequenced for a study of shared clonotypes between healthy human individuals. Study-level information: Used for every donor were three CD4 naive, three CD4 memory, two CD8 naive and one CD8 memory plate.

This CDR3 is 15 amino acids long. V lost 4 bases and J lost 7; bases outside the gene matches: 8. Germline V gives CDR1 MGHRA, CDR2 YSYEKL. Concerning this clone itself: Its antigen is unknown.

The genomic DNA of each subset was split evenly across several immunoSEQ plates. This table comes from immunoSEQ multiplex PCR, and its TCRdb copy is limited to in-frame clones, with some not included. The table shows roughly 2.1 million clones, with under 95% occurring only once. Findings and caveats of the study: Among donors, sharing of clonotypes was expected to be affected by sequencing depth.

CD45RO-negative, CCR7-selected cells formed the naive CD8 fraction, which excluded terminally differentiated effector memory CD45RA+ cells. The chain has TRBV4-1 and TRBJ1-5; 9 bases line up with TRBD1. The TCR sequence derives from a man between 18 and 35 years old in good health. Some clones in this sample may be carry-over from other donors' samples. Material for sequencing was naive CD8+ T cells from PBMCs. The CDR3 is CASSRTTGGQQPQHF. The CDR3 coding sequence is TGCGCCAGCAGCCGCACAACAGGGGGCCAACAGCCCCAGCATTTT.